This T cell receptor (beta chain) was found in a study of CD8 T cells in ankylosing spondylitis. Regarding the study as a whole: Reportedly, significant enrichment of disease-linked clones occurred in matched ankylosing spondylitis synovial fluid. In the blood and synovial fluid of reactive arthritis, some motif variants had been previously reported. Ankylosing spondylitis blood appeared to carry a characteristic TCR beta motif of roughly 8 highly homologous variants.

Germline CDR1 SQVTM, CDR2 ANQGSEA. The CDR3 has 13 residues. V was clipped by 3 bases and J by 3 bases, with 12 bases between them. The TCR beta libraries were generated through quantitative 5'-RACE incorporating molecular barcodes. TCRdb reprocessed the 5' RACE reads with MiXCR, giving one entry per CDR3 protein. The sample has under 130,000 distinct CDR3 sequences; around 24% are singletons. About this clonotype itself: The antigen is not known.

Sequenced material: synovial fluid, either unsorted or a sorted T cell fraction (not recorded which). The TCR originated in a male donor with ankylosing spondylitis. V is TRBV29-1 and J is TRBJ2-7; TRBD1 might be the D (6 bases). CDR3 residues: CSVEVDSNYEQYF. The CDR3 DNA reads TGCAGCGTTGAGGTGGACAGCAACTACGAGCAGTACTTC.